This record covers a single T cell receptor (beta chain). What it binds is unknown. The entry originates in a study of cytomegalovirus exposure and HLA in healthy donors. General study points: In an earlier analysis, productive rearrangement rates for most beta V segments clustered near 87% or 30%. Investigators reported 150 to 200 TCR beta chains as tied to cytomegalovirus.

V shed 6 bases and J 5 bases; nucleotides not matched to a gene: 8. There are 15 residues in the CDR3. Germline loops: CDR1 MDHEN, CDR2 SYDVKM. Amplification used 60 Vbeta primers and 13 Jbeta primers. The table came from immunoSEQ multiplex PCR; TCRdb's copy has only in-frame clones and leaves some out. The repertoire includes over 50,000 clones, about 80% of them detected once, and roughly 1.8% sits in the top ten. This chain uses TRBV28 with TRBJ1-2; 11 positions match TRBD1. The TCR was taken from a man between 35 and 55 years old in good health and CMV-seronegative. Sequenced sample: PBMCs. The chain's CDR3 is CASSQPGQGDYGYTF. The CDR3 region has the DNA TGTGCCAGCAGCCAACCGGGACAGGGGGATTATGGCTACACCTTC.